Below, 14 T cell receptor beta chains from the same sample are listed, as sequenced in a study of T cell changes during pregnancy in multiple sclerosis. Repertoires were generated with immunoSEQ multiplex PCR, while TCRdb's copy carries only in-frame clones and drops some. The sample has 35,000 to 55,000 clones, 80% to 95% seen once. The sample here was CD8+ T cells from peripheral blood mononuclear cells, taken after pregnancy. The receptors shown here come from a female donor with multiple sclerosis, enrolled in a pregnancy study.

The rearrangement links TRBV9 to TRBJ1-1; D not certain. Germline V CDR1 and CDR2: SGDLS, YYNGEE. The CDR3 loop spans 12 amino acids. Trimming pared 6 bases from V and 4 bases from J, leaving 10 bases between. CDR3 in DNA: TGTGCCAGCAACCCCTTGAGCACTGAAGCTTTCTTT. Translation gives CASNPLSTEAFF.

The V and J genes are TRBV5-1 and TRBJ1-1; maybe TRBD1 (6 bases). In germline, CDR1 is SGHRS, CDR2 YFSETQ. V lost 7 bases to trimming and J lost 5 bases, with 9 bases between them. CDR3 length equals 11 residues. The CDR3 sequence is CASGRGTEAFF. The CDR3 DNA reads TGCGCCAGCGGAAGGGGGACTGAAGCTTTCTTT. The whole variable domain, remainder taken from reference TRBV5-1 and TRBJ1-1, is KAGVTQTPRYLIKTRGQQVTLSCSPISGHRSVSWYQQTPGQGLQFLFEYFSETQRNKGNFPGRFSGRQFSNSRSEMNVSTLELGDSALYLCASGRGTEAFFGQGTRLTVV.

This clone turned up a few times. The genes are TRBV6-6 and TRBJ2-1; D may be TRBD1 (5 bases). Germline lookup yields CDR1 MNHNY and CDR2 SVGAGI (reference sequence). This CDR3 contains 13 residues. Between the trimmed V and J ends, which lost 0 bases and 7 bases, there was a span of 7 bases. CDR3 loop: CASSYSRVNEQFF. Here the CDR3 DNA reads TGTGCCAGCAGTTACTCCAGGGTGAATGAGCAGTTCTTC.

CDR3 coding DNA: TGTGCCAGCAGCTCCCAGGGAGGCCCTGAAGCTTTCTTT. Translated, it gives CASSSQGGPEAFF. V usage is TRBV7-6 and J usage is TRBJ1-1, with D perhaps matching TRBD1 (5 bases). Germline-derived CDR1 and CDR2 are SGHVS and FNYEAQ. Deletions cut 4 bases from V and 6 bases from J, with 12 bases between. The length of the CDR3 is 13 residues.

This chain joins TRBV27 and TRBJ2-3; 8 nucleotides line up with TRBD2. V trimming: 7 bases; J trimming: 12 bases; junction bases outside the gene matches: 6. The CDR3 sequence is 11 residues long. Per germline, CDR1 MNHEY and CDR2 SMNVEV (reference sequence). CDR3 sequence (DNA): TGTGCCAGCAAGAGCGGGGGCCTCCAGTATTTT. This gives the protein CASKSGGLQYF.

The chain combines TRBV6-1 with TRBJ2-7; TRBD2 aligns across 14 bases. V shed 2 bases, J shed 11 bases, and the junction held 11 bases outside the gene matches. The germline gives CDR1 MNHNS, CDR2 SASEGT. CDR3 length: 16 amino acids. CDR3 amino acids: CASSEPGTSGSVPEYF. CDR3 nucleotides: TGTGCCAGCAGTGAACCGGGGACTAGCGGGAGTGTCCCGGAGTACTTC.

The chain carries TRBV4-3 and TRBJ1-1; possibly TRBD1 for D (5 bases). Germline V gene sequence: CDR1 LGHNA, CDR2 YSLEER. The CDR3 sequence is 16 residues long. The V end lost 0 bases, the J end lost 1 base, and 12 bases lay between the germline ends. Here the CDR3 reads CASSQDRAGRNTEAFF. The CDR3 DNA is TGCGCCAGCAGCCAAGATCGCGCGGGACGGAACACTGAAGCTTTCTTT.

The chain joins TRBV19 to TRBJ1-3; weak D call: TRBD1 (5 bases). Germline CDR1 and CDR2: LNHDA and SQIVND (reference sequence). The CDR3 extends over 13 amino acids. V was clipped by 6 bases and J by 4 bases, with 10 bases between them. This CDR3 reads CASSQGYGNTIYF. Written as DNA, the CDR3 is TGTGCCAGTAGCCAGGGCTACGGAAACACCATATATTTT.

The rearrangement uses TRBV5-1 and TRBJ2-7; 9 bases line up with TRBD1. The CDR3 has 13 amino acids. With 3 bases clipped from V and 2 bases from J, the junction kept 0 bases outside the gene matches. Germline V gene sequence: CDR1 SGHRS, CDR2 YFSETQ. Written as DNA, the CDR3 is TGCGCCAGCAGCTGGACAGGGGCCTACGAGCAGTACTTC. Its translation is CASSWTGAYEQYF.

The chain joins TRBV7-9 to TRBJ2-2; TRBD1 matches at 8 bases. Germline V gives CDR1 SEHNR, CDR2 FQNEAQ (reference sequence). The CDR3 covers 15 residues. V was pared by 4 bases and J by 1 base, with 2 bases of the junction left unmatched. The CDR3 DNA sequence: TGTGCCAGCAGCTCCGGGACAGGGAACACCGGGGAGCTGTTTTTT. This gives the protein CASSSGTGNTGELFF.

This chain uses TRBV5-4 with TRBJ2-5, with D perhaps TRBD1 (5 bases). The germline V gene has CDR1 SGHNT and CDR2 YYREEE (reference sequence). V was clipped by 9 bases and J by 3 bases, with 15 bases between them. CDR3 length equals 13 residues. CDR3 protein: CATSLGAEETQYF. The CDR3, as DNA: TGTGCCACCTCCCTAGGGGCGGAAGAGACCCAGTACTTC. Using reference TRBV5-4 and TRBJ2-5 for the parts outside the CDR3, the full variable domain is ETGVTQSPTHLIKTRGQQVTLRCSSQSGHNTVSWYQQALGQGPQFIFQYYREEENGRGNFPPRFSGLQFPNYSSELNVNALELDDSALYLCATSLGAEETQYFGPGTRLLVL.

The chain uses TRBV29-1 and TRBJ2-2; 7 nucleotides match TRBD2. In germline, CDR1 is SQVTM, CDR2 ANQGSEA. This CDR3 has 15 amino acids. V dropped 5 bases and J dropped 5; count of bases not matched to a gene: 11. CDR3 sequence (DNA): TGCAGCGTTAAAATGGGAGGGAGAGGAACCGGGGAGCTGTTTTTT. Amino acid sequence: CSVKMGGRGTGELFF.

CDR3 loop: CASSLAGSDNEQFF. The CDR3 DNA is TGTGCCAGCAGCTTGGCAGGGTCGGACAATGAGCAGTTCTTC. The V and J genes are TRBV7-3 and TRBJ2-1, with a weak D call TRBD1 (5 bases). The V end was cut by 3 bases, the J end by 5 bases, with 11 bases between. Germline V gene sequence: CDR1 SGHTA, CDR2 FQGTGA. The length of the CDR3 is 14 residues.

The V gene is TRBV14, the J gene TRBJ2-7; 13 bases agree with TRBD2. The CDR3 is 19 residues long. With V trimmed by 4 bases and J by 5 bases, 17 bases remained unmatched. The V gene's germline CDR1 is SGHDN and CDR2 FVKESK. CDR3 in DNA: TGTGCCAGCAGCCTGGGTCCAGGGATAGGACTAGCGGGAGTCGACGAGCAGTACTTC. Its protein is CASSLGPGIGLAGVDEQYF. The complete variable domain, with remaining parts taken from reference TRBV14 and TRBJ2-7, reads EAGVTQFPSHSVIEKGQTVTLRCDPISGHDNLYWYRRVMGKEIKFLLHFVKESKQDESGMPNNRFLAERTGGTYSTLKVQPAELEDSGVYFCASSLGPGIGLAGVDEQYFGPGTRLTVT.